Listed here are 17 T cell receptor beta chains from one sample, sequenced in a study of control samples from healthy donors and cancer patients (dated by TCRdb to 2020 to 2021). Libraries were made using the immunoSEQ multiplex PCR assay. The table comes from immuneACCESS by way of TCRdb, which keeps in-frame sequences with V and J called. Part of the clones is missing from these tables; in studies checked, under half for an unresolved V gene and the rest for unknown reasons. This sample is represented by 150,000 or so clones; approximately 94% of them were singletons. The ten largest account for 4.5% to 6% of the sample. The sequenced material came from blood. These receptors originate from a man aged 40-49 years in good health.

The chain combines TRBV7-9 with TRBJ2-7; TRBD1 agrees at 8 bases. V shed 5 bases, J shed 2 bases, and the junction held 8 bases outside the gene matches. CDR3 length: 15 amino acids. The V gene's germline CDR1 is SEHNR and CDR2 FQNEAQ (reference sequence). In DNA, the CDR3 is TGTGCCAGCAGCGGGGGGAGGACAGGGACCTACGAGCAGTACTTC. Translating gives CASSGGRTGTYEQYF.

The chain carries TRBV5-4 and TRBJ2-5; 10 bases line up with TRBD1. This CDR3 spans 13 amino acids. Germline V gene data show CDR1 as SGHNT and CDR2 as YYREEE (reference sequence). With 4 bases clipped from V and 5 bases from J, the junction kept 2 bases outside the gene matches. The CDR3 spells CASSEDRGETQYF. The DNA for the CDR3 is TGTGCCAGCAGCGAGGACAGGGGGGAGACCCAGTACTTC.

The V gene is TRBV5-1, the J gene TRBJ1-5; 8 bases align to TRBD1. V lost 3 bases and J lost 1; bases outside the gene matches: 3. The CDR3 contains 15 residues. Germline V gene data show CDR1 as SGHRS and CDR2 as YFSETQ. CDR3 loop: CASSSDRESNQPQHF. The DNA for the CDR3 is TGCGCCAGCAGCTCGGACAGGGAAAGCAATCAGCCCCAGCATTTT.

This CDR3 is CASSGQGSGELFF. The DNA of the CDR3 is TGCGCCAGCAGTGGACAGGGTTCCGGGGAGCTGTTTTTT. The rearrangement joins TRBV10-1 to TRBJ2-2, with TRBD1 matching over 7 bases. The CDR3 covers 13 residues. Germline CDR1 and CDR2: WNHNN and SYGVQD (reference sequence). Trimming cost V 4 bases and J 6 bases; bases outside gene matches: 2.

The rearrangement uses TRBV7-8 and TRBJ2-5; 7 nucleotides match TRBD1. Trimming took 5 bases from V and 1 from J; bases not matched to a gene: 10. There are 16 residues in the CDR3. Germline V CDR1 and CDR2: SGHVS, FQNEAQ. For the CDR3, the DNA is TGTGCCAGCAGCCCTGACCACAGGGGCCCCCAAGAGACCCAGTACTTC. This translates into CASSPDHRGPQETQYF.

The gene calls are TRBV28 and TRBJ2-3; D possibly corresponds to TRBD2 (6 bases). The CDR3 extends over 16 amino acids. CDR1 and CDR2 from the germline V gene are MDHEN and SYDVKM. V was clipped by 2 bases and J by 2 bases, with 14 bases between them. The CDR3 reads CASSLNGGITTDTQYF. CDR3 DNA: TGTGCCAGCAGTTTAAATGGGGGGATTACCACAGATACGCAGTATTTT.

The genes are TRBV11-2 and TRBJ1-2; D unclear. Trimming cost V 1 base and J 4 bases, with 7 bases left between them. The CDR3 sequence is 13 residues long. Germline V gene data show CDR1 as SGHAT and CDR2 as FQNNGV. The CDR3, as DNA: TGTGCCAGCAGCTTAGTCGGTCGCTATGGCTACACCTTC. This translates into CASSLVGRYGYTF.

This chain joins TRBV24-1 and TRBJ2-3; the match to TRBD2 covers 8 bases. The CDR3 runs 20 residues. Unmatched junction bases numbered 22, after V lost 5 bases and J lost 4 bases. The germline CDR1 and CDR2 sequences are KGHDR and SFDVKD. CDR3 residues: CATSGGYGAGVSRLPDTQYF. CDR3 coding DNA: TGTGCCACCAGTGGGGGATACGGAGCGGGGGTTAGCCGCCTACCAGATACGCAGTATTTT.

V is TRBV7-2 and J is TRBJ1-2; D call uncertain. The CDR3 runs to 16 residues. Germline CDR1 and CDR2: SGHTA and FQGNSA. Between the trimmed V and J ends, which lost 0 bases and 3 bases, there was a span of 14 bases. CDR3 coding DNA: TGTGCCAGCAGCTTAGCTAGGGCAGCAGGTCACTATGGCTACACCTTC. Amino acids: CASSLARAAGHYGYTF.

J is TRBJ1-6 and V is TRBV30, with D perhaps matching TRBD1 (5 bases). The V end lost 2 bases, the J end lost 10 bases, and 15 bases lay between the germline ends. Germline V gene sequence: CDR1 GTSNPN, CDR2 SVGIG (reference sequence). The CDR3 extends over 14 amino acids. In nucleotides, the CDR3 is TGTGCCTGGAGTAAGCAGGGTATGGGGTCACCCCTCCACTTT. Translation gives CAWSKQGMGSPLHF.

The table lists this clone with a count of one. The J gene is TRBJ1-5, the V gene TRBV28; no clear D. This CDR3 is 14 amino acids long. Looked up from germline, CDR1 is MDHEN and CDR2 is SYDVKM. Trimming left V 2 bases short and J 4 bases short, with 9 bases between. The CDR3 loop reads CASSLHSLNQPQHF. As DNA, the CDR3 is TGTGCCAGCAGTTTACACAGCCTAAATCAGCCCCAGCATTTT.

This clone has only one observation. DNA of the CDR3: TGTGCCAGCACCATTACGGGAGATACGCAGTATTTT. Protein: CASTITGDTQYF. The chain joins TRBV7-2 to TRBJ2-3; unclear D gene. Trimming left V 7 bases short and J 5 bases short, with 10 bases between. This CDR3 comprises 12 residues. The germline V gene has CDR1 SGHTA and CDR2 FQGNSA. The entire variable domain, with the rest obtained from reference TRBV7-2 and TRBJ2-3, is as follows: GAGVSQSPSNKVTEKGKDVELRCDPISGHTALYWYRQSLGQGLEFLIYFQGNSAPDKSGLPSDRFSAERTGGSVSTLTIQRTQQEDSAVYLCASTITGDTQYFGPGTRLTVL.

For this clone: Relative to the germline gene, one junction end is altered; a read error may explain this. V and J are TRBV20-1 and TRBJ1-2; maybe TRBD1 (5 bases). The V gene's germline CDR1 is DFQATT and CDR2 SNEGSKA (reference sequence). The CDR3 runs to 11 residues. The CDR3 sequence is CSAREWTGTYF. The CDR3 nucleotides are TGCAGTGCTAGAGAGTGGACCGGGACTTACTTC.

The V call is TRBV7-9, the J call TRBJ1-3; no firm D call. Trimming removed 4 bases from V and 4 bases from J, with 5 bases in between. The CDR3 covers 12 residues. The germline CDR1 and CDR2 sequences are SEHNR and FQNEAQ (reference sequence). DNA of the CDR3: TGTGCCAGCAGCTCGGGCGGAAACACCATATATTTT. Protein: CASSSGGNTIYF.

The rearrangement links TRBV11-2 to TRBJ2-7; TRBD1 agrees at 7 bases. The CDR3 is 15 residues long. With V trimmed by 5 bases and J by 6 bases, 13 bases remained unmatched. Germline-derived CDR1 and CDR2 are SGHAT and FQNNGV. CDR3 DNA sequence: TGTGCCAGCAGCCATGCACCGAGACAGGGACCCGAGCAGTACTTC. Protein sequence: CASSHAPRQGPEQYF. Together with reference TRBV11-2 and TRBJ2-7, the CDR3 gives the full variable domain: EAGVAQSPRYKIIEKRQSVAFWCNPISGHATLYWYQQILGQGPKLLIQFQNNGVVDDSQLPKDRFSAERLKGVDSTLKIQPAKLEDSAVYLCASSHAPRQGPEQYFGPGTRLTVT.

This chain connects TRBV5-5 to TRBJ2-3; TRBD1 is a possible D gene (5 bases). Trimming took off 0 bases at V and 0 bases at J, with 11 bases between the two ends. There are 16 residues in the CDR3. CDR1 and CDR2 from the germline V gene are SGHKS and YYEKEE (reference sequence). The CDR3 DNA reads TGTGCCAGCAGCTTGGTCACAGGTGGGAGCACAGATACGCAGTATTTT. Encoded protein: CASSLVTGGSTDTQYF.

This clone was seen just once. The CDR3 DNA sequence: TGTGCCAGCGGTTGGGTTGAGCGCGAGCAGTACTTC. This translates into CASGWVEREQYF. The chain combines TRBV27 with TRBJ2-7; D remains unclear. The germline V gene encodes CDR1 MNHEY and CDR2 SMNVEV (reference sequence). Trimming shortened V by 8 bases and J by 6 bases, and 14 bases separated the two germline ends. This CDR3 is 12 amino acids long.